What follows describes a single TCR beta chain. Primers for the PCR totalled 60 Vbeta and 13 Jbeta. The table came from immunoSEQ multiplex PCR; TCRdb's copy has only in-frame clones and leaves some out. The top ten hold approximately 0.24% of the sample, which has roughly 240,000 clones, more than 75% seen once. The data were taken from a study of cytomegalovirus exposure and HLA in healthy donors. V shed 3 bases, J shed 5 bases, and the junction held 8 bases outside the gene matches. Germline V gives CDR1 SQVTM, CDR2 ANQGSEA. The CDR3 is 15 residues long. This TCR was sampled from a girl aged 2-10 years in good health and CMV-seronegative. V and J are TRBV29-1 and TRBJ2-1, with 9 bases matching TRBD2. The sequenced sample was PBMCs. CDR3 protein: CSVESRASGNNEQFF. CDR3 nucleotide sequence: TGCAGCGTTGAGTCCCGGGCTAGCGGGAACAATGAGCAGTTCTTC.